This T cell receptor (beta chain) originates from a study of T cell changes during pregnancy in multiple sclerosis. Assay used: immunoSEQ multiplex PCR; TCRdb lists only in-frame clones, some missing. The repertoire holds some 44,000 clones, around nine tenths seen once, with under 0.9% in the top ten. Germline V gene lookup returns CDR1 MNHEY and CDR2 SMNVEV (reference sequence). The CDR3 is made up of 12 amino acids. Trimming took 8 bases from V and 10 from J, leaving 17 bases between them. The sequence derives from a female donor with multiple sclerosis, enrolled in a pregnancy study. The chain employs TRBV27 and TRBJ1-2; the D gene is possibly TRBD1 (5 bases). The sample was CD4+ T cells from peripheral blood mononuclear cells, taken after pregnancy. The CDR3 coding sequence is TGTGCCAGCGGCAGACGGGGGAGCGACTACACCTTC. Translation: CASGRRGSDYTF.